This T cell receptor beta chain comes out of a study of cytomegalovirus exposure and HLA in healthy donors. Study observations and caveats: The authors excluded some V segments, including TRBV6-2 and TRBV6-3, as indistinguishable.

With 60 Vbeta and 13 Jbeta primers, the PCR was carried out. Clones were read by immunoSEQ multiplex PCR, and TCRdb kept only the in-frame ones, dropping some. There are 150,000 or so clones in the sample, with under 2% held by the top ten. A note on this clone: Its antigen is not known.

The CDR3 is 15 amino acids. Germline CDR1 and CDR2: MNHEY and SMNVEV (reference sequence). V was clipped by 4 bases and J by 6 bases; unmatched bases: 10. The sequence was collected from a woman aged 45 to 65 in good health and CMV-seronegative. The sample was PBMCs. This chain connects TRBV27 to TRBJ2-7; 9 positions match TRBD2. CDR3 DNA: TGTGCCAGCAGTTGGGGGGTAGCGGGAGTTCGCGAGCAGTACTTC. Residues: CASSWGVAGVREQYF.